This entry is about one TCR beta chain. Authors' methods: The authors estimated nucleated cell counts from reference gene primer amplification. The assay was immunoSEQ multiplex PCR, and TCRdb's table has in-frame clones only and misses some. The D gene and trimming were derived from the DNA, and the V and J assignments and clone size from that table. The sample shows approximately 400,000 clones, approximately 88% of them seen only once. Patients in Seattle were enrolled during active infection, then followed longitudinally. This specimen comes from a study of blood T cell repertoires in COVID-19. Study as a whole: The study drew acute and convalescent COVID-19 samples from the United States, Italy and Spain.

The CDR3 is 14 amino acids. The V end lost 4 bases, the J end lost 2 bases, and 9 bases lay between the germline ends. Germline values: CDR1 GTSNPN, CDR2 SVGIG (reference sequence). Material for sequencing was peripheral blood. The sequence derives from a woman between 45 and 60 years old with COVID-19, enrolled during active disease. The chain has TRBV30 and TRBJ2-6; D may be TRBD1 (6 bases). CDR3 in DNA: TGTGCCTGGACAACAGGGACTGGGGCCAACGTCCTGACTTTC. Amino acids: CAWTTGTGANVLTF.